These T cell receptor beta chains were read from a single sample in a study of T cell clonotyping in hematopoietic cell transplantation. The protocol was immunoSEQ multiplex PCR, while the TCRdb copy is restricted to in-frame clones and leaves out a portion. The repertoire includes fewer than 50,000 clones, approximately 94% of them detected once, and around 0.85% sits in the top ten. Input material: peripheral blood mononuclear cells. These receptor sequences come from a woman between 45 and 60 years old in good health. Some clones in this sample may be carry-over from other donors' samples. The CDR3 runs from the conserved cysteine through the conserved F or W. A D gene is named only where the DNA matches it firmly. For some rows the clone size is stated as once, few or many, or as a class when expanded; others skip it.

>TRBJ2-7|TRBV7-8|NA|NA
TGTGCCAGCAGCTTAGACAGGACTTTCTACGAGCAGTACTTC
CASSLDRTFYEQYF
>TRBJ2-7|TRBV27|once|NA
TGTGCCAGCAGTTTCGGGGATACCTACGAGCAGTACTTC
CASSFGDTYEQYF
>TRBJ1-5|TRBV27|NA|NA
TGTGCCAGCAGACTCTTGGACAGACCTAATCAGCCCCAGCATTTT
CASRLLDRPNQPQHF
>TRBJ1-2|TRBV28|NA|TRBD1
TGTGCCAGCAGAGAAGGGGGCGCAAGGAACTATGGCTACACCTTC
CASREGGARNYGYTF
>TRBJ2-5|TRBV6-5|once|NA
TGTGCCAGCAGTTACTCGACAGGTCAAGAGACCCAGTACTTC
CASSYSTGQETQYF
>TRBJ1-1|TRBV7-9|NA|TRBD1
TGTGCCAGCAGCTTCACCGGGACAGGGATCACTGAAGCTTTCTTT
CASSFTGTGITEAFF
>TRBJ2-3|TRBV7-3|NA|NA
TGTGCCAGCAGCTTAACTGGGCCAGATACGCAGTATTTT
CASSLTGPDTQYF
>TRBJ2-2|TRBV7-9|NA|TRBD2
TGTGCCAGCAGCTTACCTCTCCAAGCGGGAACCACCGGGGAGCTGTTTTTT
CASSLPLQAGTTGELFF
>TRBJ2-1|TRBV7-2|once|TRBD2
TGTGCCAGCAGCCTGGGACTAGCGGTCTACAATGAGCAGTTCTTC
CASSLGLAVYNEQFF
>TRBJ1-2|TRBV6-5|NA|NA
TGTGCCAGCTTTACCGTTCGCCGTTCCGGCTATGGCTACACCTTC
CASFTVRRSGYGYTF
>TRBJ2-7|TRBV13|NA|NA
TGTGCCAGCACCACGGGCGGTGCATCCTACGAGCAGTACTTC
CASTTGGASYEQYF
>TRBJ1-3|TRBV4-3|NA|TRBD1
TGCGCCAGCAGCCAAGGACAGGGGTCCGTGGGAAACACCATATATTTT
CASSQGQGSVGNTIYF
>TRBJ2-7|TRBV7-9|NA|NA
TGTGCCAGCAGCCCCATGGCAGGGGAGCGCTACGAGCAGTACTTC
CASSPMAGERYEQYF
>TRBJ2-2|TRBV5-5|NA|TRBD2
TGTGCCAGCAGCTTCGGGCTAGCGGGGGGTCCTGACACCGGGGAGCTGTTTTTT
CASSFGLAGGPDTGELFF
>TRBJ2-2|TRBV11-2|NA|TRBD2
TGTGCCAGCAGCTTAGATGGCCTAGCGGTTACTGATTTGTTCACCGGGGAGCTGTTTTTT
CASSLDGLAVTDLFTGELFF
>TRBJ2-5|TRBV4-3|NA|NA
TGCGCCAGCAGCCCGTCTACAGGTGCGGGCCGAAATGGTGCCCAGTACTTC
CASSPSTGAGRNGAQYF
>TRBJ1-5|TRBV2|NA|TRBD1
TGTGCCAGCAGTGAGGGACAGGGAGATTATCAGCCCCAGCATTTT
CASSEGQGDYQPQHF
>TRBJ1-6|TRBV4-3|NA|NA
TGCGCCAGCAGCCAAGTCCGGGGGCAGCACTATAATTCACCCCTCCACTTT
CASSQVRGQHYNSPLHF
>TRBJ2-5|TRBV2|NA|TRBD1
TGTGCCAGCAGTGGGGTTGGGACAGGGGACCAAGAGACCCAGTACTTC
CASSGVGTGDQETQYF
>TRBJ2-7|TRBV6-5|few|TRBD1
TGTGCCAGCAGTTACTCTCGGACAGGGGGCTTCTACGAGCAGTACTTC
CASSYSRTGGFYEQYF
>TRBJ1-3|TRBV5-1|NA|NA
TGCGCCAGCGGACCCCAGGGTCACGGAAACACCATATATTTT
CASGPQGHGNTIYF
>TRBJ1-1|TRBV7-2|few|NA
TGTGCCAGCAGCTTACTCCGGGACGGGAACACTGAAGCTTTCTTT
CASSLLRDGNTEAFF
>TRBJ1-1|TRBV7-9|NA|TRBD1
TGTGCCAGCAGCCCGGACAGGGAGGACACTGAAGCTTTCTTT
CASSPDREDTEAFF
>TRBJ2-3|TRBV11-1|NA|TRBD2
TGTGCCAGCAGCTTAGCGACTAGCGAAGATACGCAGTATTTT
CASSLATSEDTQYF
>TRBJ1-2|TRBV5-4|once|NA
TGTGCCAGCAGCTTGGAGACAGAGAATGGCTACACCTTC
CASSLETENGYTF
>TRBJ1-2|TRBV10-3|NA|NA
TGTGCCATCAGTGATGGGGACATTAACTATGGCTACACCTTC
CAISDGDINYGYTF
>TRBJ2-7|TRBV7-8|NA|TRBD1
TGTGCCAGCAGCTTAGGGGACAGGGGCCACGAGCAGTACTTC
CASSLGDRGHEQYF
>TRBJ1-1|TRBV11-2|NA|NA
TGTGCCAGCAGCTTAGTCGGAAACACTGAAGCTTTCTTT
CASSLVGNTEAFF
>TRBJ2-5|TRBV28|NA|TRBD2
TGTGCCAGCAGTTTTTCTAGCGGGGGACACCAAGAGACCCAGTACTTC
CASSFSSGGHQETQYF
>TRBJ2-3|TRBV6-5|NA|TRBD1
TGTGCCAGCAGTCGGGACAGGCGGTGGGATACGCAGTATTTT
CASSRDRRWDTQYF
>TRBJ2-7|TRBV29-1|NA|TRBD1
TGCAGCGTGACCAGGGGGCCGTACGAGCAGTACTTC
CSVTRGPYEQYF
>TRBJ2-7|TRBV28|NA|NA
TGTGCCAGCAGTTTTCCAGGGGTAAGCCACGAGCAGTACTTC
CASSFPGVSHEQYF
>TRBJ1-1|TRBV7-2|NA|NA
TGTGCCAGCAGCTTATACAACACTGAAGCTTTCTTT
CASSLYNTEAFF